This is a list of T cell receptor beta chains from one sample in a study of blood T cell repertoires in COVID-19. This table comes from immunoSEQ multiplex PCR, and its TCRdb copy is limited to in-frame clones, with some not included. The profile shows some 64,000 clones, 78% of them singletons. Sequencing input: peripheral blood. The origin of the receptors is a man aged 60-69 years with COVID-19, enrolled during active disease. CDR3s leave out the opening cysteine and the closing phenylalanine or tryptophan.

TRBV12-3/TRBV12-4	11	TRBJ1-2	ASSPQDHYGYT
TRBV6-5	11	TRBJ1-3	ASRTGSGNTIY
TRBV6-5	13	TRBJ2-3	ASSYSRRGPDTQY
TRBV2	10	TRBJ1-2	ASSPTRYGYT
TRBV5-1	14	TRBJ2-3	ASSLESGGNSVTQY
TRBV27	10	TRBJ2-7	ASGTSEGEQY
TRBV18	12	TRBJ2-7	ASSSGTGGDEQY
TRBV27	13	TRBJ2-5	ASSSGTGGVETQY
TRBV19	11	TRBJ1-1	ASSIAGFTEAF
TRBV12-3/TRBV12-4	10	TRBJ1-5	ASSLAGGPQH
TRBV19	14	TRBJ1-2	ASSPQGTGGNYGYT
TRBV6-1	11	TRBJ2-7	ASSDRSSYEQY
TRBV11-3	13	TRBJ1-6	ASSLVGGGGSPLH
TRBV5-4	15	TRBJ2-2	ASSLGLGGRDTGELF
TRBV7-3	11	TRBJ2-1	ASSSRDRNEQF
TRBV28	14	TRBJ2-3	ASSPLGSGDTDTQY
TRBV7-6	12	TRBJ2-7	ASSFGQGENEQY
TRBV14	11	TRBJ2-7	ASSPFTGAEQY
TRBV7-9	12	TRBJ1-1	ASSLAGGNTEAF
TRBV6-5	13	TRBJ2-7	ASSYSPDSSYEQY
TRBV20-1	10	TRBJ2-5	SASLSQETQY
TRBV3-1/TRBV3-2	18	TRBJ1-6	ASSQRFGARAPLFNSPLH
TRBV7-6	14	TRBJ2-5	ASSTQPTGGPETQY
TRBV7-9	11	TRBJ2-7	ASSLSGGNEQY
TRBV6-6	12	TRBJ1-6	ASSLQGRNSPLH
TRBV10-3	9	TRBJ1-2	AINYGVIFA
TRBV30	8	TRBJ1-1	AWGTEVTF
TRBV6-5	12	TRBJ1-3	ASSYSGAGNTIY
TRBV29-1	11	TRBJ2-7	SVEGQGTYEQY
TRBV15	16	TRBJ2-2	ATSRASIGGSNTGELF
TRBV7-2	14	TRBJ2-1	ASSYAGTSGYNEQF
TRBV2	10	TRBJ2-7	ASSEQGYEQY
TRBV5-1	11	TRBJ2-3	ASSRVSTDTQY
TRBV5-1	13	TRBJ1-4	ASSTGRGTNEKLF